This passage covers 30 T cell receptor beta chains from one sample sequenced in a study of CD8 T cells in ankylosing spondylitis. Whole-study results and caveats: There was a TCR beta motif, made of several highly homologous variants, that appeared characteristic of ankylosing spondylitis blood.

TCRdb called the 5' RACE reads again in MiXCR, with one record for every CDR3 protein. The sample includes more than 600,000 distinct CDR3 sequences, around a fifth seen only once; the top ten take around 19%. Their antigens are not known. The sequencing sample was made of blood, either unsorted or a sorted T cell fraction (not recorded which). The source is a male donor with ankylosing spondylitis.

The sample holds a few counts of this clonotype. The gene calls are TRBV10-3 and TRBJ2-2; D unclear. The CDR3 extends over 18 amino acids. V lost 3 bases, J lost 3 bases, and 20 bases lay in between. The germline V gene encodes CDR1 ENHRY and CDR2 SYGVKD. CDR3 sequence: CAISDPVLKQNYTGELFF. In DNA form, the CDR3 reads TGTGCCATCAGTGACCCGGTTTTAAAACAGAATTACACCGGGGAGCTGTTTTTT.

V gene TRBV20-1 combines with J gene TRBJ1-2; D is ambiguous. CDR3 length: 15 amino acids. V dropped 0 bases and J dropped 6 bases, with 17 bases sitting between them. Germline V gives CDR1 DFQATT, CDR2 SNEGSKA (reference sequence). CDR3 loop: CSAREAGRPTNGYTF. As DNA, the CDR3 is TGCAGTGCTAGAGAAGCGGGCCGGCCGACGAATGGCTACACCTTC.

The rearrangement links TRBV7-2 to TRBJ1-1, with D hard to call. With 1 base removed from V and 4 bases from J, the gap between germline ends came to 16 bases. CDR3 size: 16 residues. Germline-derived CDR1 and CDR2 are SGHTA and FQGNSA. For the CDR3, the DNA is TGTGCCAGCAGCTTAGTTTTAGGTGGTGTTAGCACTGAAGCTTTCTTT. Residues: CASSLVLGGVSTEAFF.

The chain uses TRBV2 and TRBJ2-1, with D possibly matching TRBD1 (6 bases). The CDR3 extends over 12 amino acids. CDR1 is SNHLY, CDR2 FYNNEI, per germline. Trimming shortened V by 7 bases and J by 4 bases, and 8 bases separated the two germline ends. The chain's CDR3 is CASNREYNEQFF. The DNA for the CDR3 is TGTGCCAGCAACAGGGAATACAATGAGCAGTTCTTC.

This clonotype was detected only once. This chain links TRBV19 with TRBJ1-6; D is unresolved. The germline V gene has CDR1 LNHDA and CDR2 SQIVND (reference sequence). Trimming shortened V by 3 bases and J by 8 bases, and 8 bases separated the two germline ends. The CDR3 consists of 13 residues. The CDR3 DNA follows: TGTGCCAGTAGTATCCTCTCTCATTCACCCCTCCACTTT. It is translated as CASSILSHSPLHF.

The chain links TRBV5-1 to TRBJ2-7, with TRBD1 matching over 8 bases. The CDR3 sequence is 16 residues long. Per germline, CDR1 SGHRS and CDR2 YFSETQ. The V gene end was trimmed by 3 bases and the J gene end by 5 bases; junction bases not matched to a gene: 13. The chain's CDR3 is CASSWTGLPPENEQYF. The CDR3 DNA sequence: TGCGCCAGCAGCTGGACAGGGCTTCCTCCTGAGAACGAGCAGTACTTC.

This chain connects TRBV7-2 to TRBJ1-5; tentative D call: TRBD1 (5 bases). The length of the CDR3 is 15 residues. V was shortened by 5 bases and J by 1 base, with 12 bases between the two germline ends. CDR1 and CDR2 from the germline V gene are SGHTA and FQGNSA. The CDR3 bases are TGTGCCAGCAGCCCATGGCAGGGAAGCAATCAGCCCCAGCATTTT. Amino acids: CASSPWQGSNQPQHF.

Only a few counts were recorded for this clonotype. V usage is TRBV27 and J usage is TRBJ2-5, with 11 positions matching TRBD2. Germline V gives CDR1 MNHEY, CDR2 SMNVEV (reference sequence). Trimming removed 3 bases from V and 5 bases from J; junction bases left unmatched: 8. The CDR3 has 16 amino acids. This CDR3 is CASSFLKTSGMETQYF. The CDR3 DNA sequence: TGTGCCAGCAGTTTTCTAAAGACTAGCGGGATGGAGACCCAGTACTTC.

This clonotype was observed many times. V gene TRBV12-3 or TRBV12-4 combines with J gene TRBJ2-3, with TRBD2 matching over 12 bases. Germline trimming cut 3 bases from V and 4 bases from J; bases unmatched to any gene: 2. The CDR3 has 15 amino acids. The CDR3 nucleotides are TGTGCCAGCAGTTTGGCTAGCGGGAGGGCAGATACGCAGTATTTT. Translated, it gives CASSLASGRADTQYF.

The chain is built from TRBV11-2 and TRBJ2-3; D may be TRBD1 (5 bases). The germline V gene has CDR1 SGHAT and CDR2 FQNNGV. The V and J ends lost 6 bases and 0 bases respectively, with 16 bases between them. This CDR3 is built from 16 residues. This CDR3 reads CASSSPQGLSTDTQYF. The CDR3, as DNA: TGTGCCAGCAGTTCCCCCCAGGGCCTTAGCACAGATACGCAGTATTTT.

The chain uses TRBV4-1 and TRBJ2-1; 9 bases match TRBD2. The CDR3 has 15 residues. V dropped 4 bases and J dropped 4; count of bases not matched to a gene: 5. Germline CDR1 MGHRA, CDR2 YSYEKL. DNA of the CDR3: TGCGCCAGCAGCCGCCCTAGCGGGGAGTACAATGAGCAGTTCTTC. Translated: CASSRPSGEYNEQFF.

This clonotype was found a few times. The V call is TRBV30, the J call TRBJ2-3; 16 bases are a match to TRBD2. Germline V gene data show CDR1 as GTSNPN and CDR2 as SVGIG (reference sequence). With V trimmed by 4 bases and J by 4 bases, 11 bases remained unmatched. The CDR3 extends over 18 amino acids. The CDR3 protein is CAWTTGTSGGAGPDTQYF. The CDR3 DNA sequence: TGTGCCTGGACCACCGGGACTAGCGGGGGGGCCGGCCCAGATACGCAGTATTTT. The full variable domain, completed using reference TRBV30 and TRBJ2-3, is SQTIHQWPATLVQPVGSPLSLECTVEGTSNPNLYWYRQAAGRGLQLLFYSVGIGQISSEVPQNLSASRPQDRQFILSSKKLLLSDSGFYLCAWTTGTSGGAGPDTQYFGPGTRLTVL.

This clonotype was counted many times. CDR3 amino acids: CASTRADQSSGEQFF. Written as DNA, the CDR3 is TGTGCCAGCACCAGAGCTGATCAGTCCTCTGGGGAGCAGTTCTTC. The chain carries TRBV12-3 or TRBV12-4 and TRBJ2-1; D gene uncertain. This CDR3 is 15 amino acids long. V was cut by 7 bases and J by 10 bases, with 23 bases left in between.

In this sample, this clonotype turned up a few times. The rearrangement links TRBV3-1 to TRBJ2-5, with a tentative D call TRBD2 (6 bases). V lost 9 bases and J 9 bases, leaving 20 bases between the germline ends. Germline CDR1 reads LGHDT; CDR2 reads YNNKEL (reference sequence). The CDR3 covers 13 residues. CDR3 residues: CASSRDSNVAQYF. The CDR3 DNA sequence: TGTGCCAGTTCGCGGGACTCAAATGTGGCCCAGTACTTC.

The CDR3 nucleotides are TGTGCCAGCAGTTTCAGGGGAGTCCCCTCCGAGCAGTACTTC. Protein product: CASSFRGVPSEQYF. The rearrangement joins TRBV12-3 or TRBV12-4 to TRBJ2-7, with a possible D match to TRBD1 (6 bases). The CDR3 contains 14 residues. The V gene lost 3 bases and the J gene lost 6 bases, with 15 bases spanning the gap.

Notes on this clonotype: The CDR3 does not close with the conserved phenylalanine or tryptophan, likely indicating a read error. This chain uses TRBV7-9 with TRBJ2-3; D is uncertain. Deletions cut 2 bases from V and 0 bases from J, with 12 bases between. Germline assignment: CDR1 SEHNR and CDR2 FQNEAQ (reference sequence). The CDR3 is made up of 16 amino acids. Here the CDR3 reads CASSLFSGPSTDTQYL. The DNA for the CDR3 is TGTGCCAGCAGCTTATTCAGTGGCCCCAGCACAGATACGCAGTATTTA.

The genes are TRBV6-5 and TRBJ1-2; a weak D match, TRBD1 (5 bases). Trimming left V 0 bases short and J 2 bases short, with 16 bases between. Germline V gene lookup returns CDR1 MNHEY and CDR2 SVGAGI. The CDR3 is made up of 17 amino acids. The chain's CDR3 is CASSYSRIGTANYGYTF. The CDR3 DNA is TGTGCCAGCAGTTACTCGAGGATCGGGACGGCCAACTATGGCTACACCTTC.

This clonotype has a count of ten or more. The J gene is TRBJ2-3, the V gene TRBV10-3, with 13 positions matching TRBD2. After removal of 6 bases from V and 3 bases from J, the junction contained 9 bases not matched to a gene. The CDR3 extends over 17 amino acids. Looked up from germline, CDR1 is ENHRY and CDR2 is SYGVKD. CDR3 sequence: CAISPGLAGVGTDTQYF. CDR3 coding DNA: TGTGCCATCAGCCCCGGACTAGCGGGGGTGGGGACAGATACGCAGTATTTT.

This clonotype was seen repeatedly, ten times or more. The DNA for the CDR3 is TGTGCCAGCAGCTTGGGCTTAGCGGGAGTAAGCAATGAGCAGTTCTTC. Its protein is CASSLGLAGVSNEQFF. This chain joins TRBV5-6 and TRBJ2-1, with 9 bases identical to TRBD2. Germline-derived CDR1 and CDR2 are SGHDT and YYEEEE. V dropped 0 bases and J dropped 6; count of bases not matched to a gene: 7. The length of the CDR3 is 16 residues.

This clonotype was counted between two and nine times. At one boundary the junction diverges from the germline segment, which might be a read error. V usage is TRBV5-1 and J usage is TRBJ2-1; D is undetermined. The CDR3 runs 12 residues. From germline, CDR1 is SGHRS and CDR2 YFSETQ. The CDR3 DNA reads TGCGCCAGCAGCTTGGTGGGCCCGCCAGGCAACTTC. Protein product: CASSLVGPPGNF. The full variable domain, with the rest looked up from reference TRBV5-1 and TRBJ2-1, is KAGVTQTPRYLIKTRGQQVTLSCSPISGHRSVSWYQQTPGQGLQFLFEYFSETQRNKGNFPGRFSGRQFSNSRSEMNVSTLELGDSALYLCASSLVGPPGNFGPGTRLTVL.

V is TRBV12-3 or TRBV12-4 and J is TRBJ2-7; D gene uncertain. The length of the CDR3 is 15 residues. The V end was cut by 2 bases, the J end by 0 bases, with 11 bases between. For the CDR3, the DNA is TGTGCCAGCAGTTTATCCCTGACATCCTCCTACGAGCAGTACTTC. Translated: CASSLSLTSSYEQYF.

V is TRBV4-2 and J is TRBJ2-7; 9 bases fit TRBD2. Trimming removed 1 base from V and 3 bases from J; junction bases left unmatched: 4. CDR3 length: 15 residues. Germline assignment: CDR1 LGHNA and CDR2 YNFKEQ. The CDR3 sequence is CASSQVAGEHYEQYF. In nucleotides, the CDR3 is TGTGCCAGCAGCCAAGTAGCGGGGGAGCACTACGAGCAGTACTTC.

The sample holds a few counts of this clonotype. The CDR3 is CASSERDTNQPQHF. DNA of the CDR3: TGTGCCAGCAGTGAAAGGGACACCAATCAGCCCCAGCATTTT. V and J are TRBV2 and TRBJ1-5; a possible D gene is TRBD1 (6 bases). This CDR3 has 14 amino acids. Trimming took off 2 bases at V and 3 bases at J, with 8 bases between the two ends. CDR1 is SNHLY and CDR2 is FYNNEI in the germline V gene.

This clonotype has just a few counts. The chain uses TRBV29-1 and TRBJ2-5; TRBD1 agrees at 7 bases. The germline gives CDR1 SQVTM, CDR2 ANQGSEA. Losses at the gene ends were 4 bases for V and 4 bases for J; bases not matched to a gene: 3. This CDR3 contains 12 residues. For the CDR3, the DNA is TGCAGCGTTGGGACAGGTATAGAGACCCAGTACTTC. Its protein is CSVGTGIETQYF.

This clonotype has a handful of counts. The chain has TRBV5-1 and TRBJ2-3, with D unclear. Trimming stripped 4 bases from V and 5 bases from J, with 8 bases between. Per the germline V gene, CDR1 is SGHRS and CDR2 is YFSETQ. The CDR3 contains 12 residues. For the CDR3, the DNA is TGCGCCAGCAGCGGGAAGGTAGATACGCAGTATTTT. Its translation is CASSGKVDTQYF.

This clonotype was seen a handful of times. The CDR3 sequence is CASSQGRLTYISGNTIYF. The CDR3 coding sequence is TGTGCCAGCAGCCAGGGGCGGCTAACATATATCTCTGGAAACACCATATATTTT. This chain uses TRBV11-2 with TRBJ1-3; D may be TRBD1 (6 bases). This CDR3 is 18 amino acids long. Trimming pared 5 bases from V and 0 bases from J, leaving 20 bases between. Germline V gene data show CDR1 as SGHAT and CDR2 as FQNNGV.

This clonotype was seen a handful of times. The CDR3 DNA reads as TGTGCCAGCAGCGTAGGGTATAAACCCCTGAACACTGAAGCTTTCTTT. This codes for CASSVGYKPLNTEAFF. The chain is built from TRBV9 and TRBJ1-1; D gene ambiguous. The CDR3 is 16 residues long. V dropped 0 bases and J dropped 0 bases, with 12 bases sitting between them. Germline CDR1 is SGDLS and CDR2 is YYNGEE.

This clonotype was seen only a few times. The rearrangement joins TRBV20-1 to TRBJ2-5, with 10 positions matching TRBD2. V dropped 5 bases and J dropped 2; count of bases not matched to a gene: 5. This CDR3 has 14 residues. The V gene's germline CDR1 is DFQATT and CDR2 SNEGSKA (reference sequence). CDR3 amino acids: CSAGSGGGQETQYF. As DNA, the CDR3 is TGCAGTGCTGGGAGCGGGGGGGGACAAGAGACCCAGTACTTC.

This clonotype was found a few times. CDR3 residues: CASSQPGEQETQYF. The CDR3 DNA follows: TGCGCCAGCAGCCAACCGGGGGAACAAGAGACCCAGTACTTC. The gene calls are TRBV4-1 and TRBJ2-5, with D possibly matching TRBD2 (6 bases). CDR3 length: 14 residues. Germline V gene lookup returns CDR1 MGHRA and CDR2 YSYEKL. The V end lost 2 bases, the J end lost 2 bases, and 9 bases lay between the germline ends.

V and J are TRBV12-3 or TRBV12-4 and TRBJ2-1; the D gene is possibly TRBD1 (5 bases). The CDR3 length is 20 residues. The ends were cut back, 6 bases at V and 0 bases at J, with 27 bases in the middle. The CDR3 reads CASSHTDWGTSEFSYNEQFF. CDR3 nucleotide sequence: TGTGCCAGCAGCCACACCGATTGGGGCACCTCCGAATTCTCCTACAATGAGCAGTTCTTC.